Sequencing of this T cell receptor (beta chain) was carried out in a study of molecular identifiers for immune sequencing clone quantification. Germline CDR1 reads SGHDT; CDR2 reads YYEEEE. V shed 2 bases and J shed 2 bases, with 8 bases lying between them. The CDR3 consists of 13 residues. TCRdb passed the PCR reads through MiXCR, listing each CDR3 protein once. This table holds some 590,000 distinct CDR3 sequences, 25% found once. J is TRBJ2-7 and V is TRBV5-6, with a possible D match to TRBD2 (6 bases). Sequencing input: naive CD8+ T cells from blood, with Jurkat cell RNA spiked in. Noted subset: FACS-sorted CD8+CD4-CCR7+CD45RA+ naive T cells. This sequence was found in a human donor in good health. Some libraries in this study had Jurkat cell RNA spiked in. CDR3 bases: TGTGCCAGCAGCTTCAGGACTACCTACGAGCAGTACTTC. This gives the protein CASSFRTTYEQYF.